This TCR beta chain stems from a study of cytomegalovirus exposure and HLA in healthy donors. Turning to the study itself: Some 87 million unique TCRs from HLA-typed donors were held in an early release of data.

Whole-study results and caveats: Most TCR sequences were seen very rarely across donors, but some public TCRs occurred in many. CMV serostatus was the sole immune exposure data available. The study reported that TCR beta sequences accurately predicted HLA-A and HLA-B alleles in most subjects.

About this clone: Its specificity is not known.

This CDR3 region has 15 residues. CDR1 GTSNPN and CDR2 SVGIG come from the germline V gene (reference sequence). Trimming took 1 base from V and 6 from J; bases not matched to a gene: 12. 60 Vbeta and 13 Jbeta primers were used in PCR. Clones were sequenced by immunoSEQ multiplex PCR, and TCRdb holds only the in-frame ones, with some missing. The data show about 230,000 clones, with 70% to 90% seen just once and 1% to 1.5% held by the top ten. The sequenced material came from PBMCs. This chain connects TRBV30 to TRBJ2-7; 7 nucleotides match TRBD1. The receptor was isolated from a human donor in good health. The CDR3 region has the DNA TGTGCCTGGAGTGCCTCCTCAACAGGGGCCGGCGAGCAGTACTTC. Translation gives CAWSASSTGAGEQYF.